The T cell receptor (beta chain) under discussion was sequenced for a study of blood T cell repertoires in COVID-19. Those enrolled, adults aged roughly 18 to 89 years, came from roughly 22 US areas. The CDR3 is 15 residues long. From germline, CDR1 is MDHEN and CDR2 SYDVKM. The V end lost 6 bases, the J end lost 4 bases, and 16 bases lay between the germline ends. Profiled with immunoSEQ multiplex PCR; TCRdb holds only in-frame clones, not every one. The table lists approximately 210,000 clones, 65% to 80% of them singletons. The chain uses TRBV28 and TRBJ1-3; D may be TRBD1 (6 bases). This receptor was identified in a woman aged 45-59 years with acute COVID-19. The sequenced sample consisted of PBMCs or T cells enriched from blood (not recorded which). This CDR3 reads CASRGIWGPGNTIYF. CDR3 nucleotide sequence: TGTGCCAGCAGGGGTATCTGGGGGCCCGGAAACACCATATATTTT.